This T cell receptor (beta chain) stems from a study of T cells in Graves' hyperthyroidism and ophthalmopathy. The CDR3 runs to 14 residues. V was clipped by 4 bases and J by 8 bases, with 16 bases between them. CDR1 and CDR2 from the germline V gene are SGHRS and YFSETQ. At least ten counts were recorded for this clonotype. What was amplified from RNA transcripts were TCR beta CDR3 regions. The HTBI primer set drove a first-round RT-PCR of the TCR CDR3. TCRdb reprocessed the multiplex PCR reads via MiXCR and lists one record per CDR3 protein. The sample records about 380,000 distinct CDR3 sequences, about 14% being singletons.

Sequencing used blood. The genes are TRBV5-1 and TRBJ2-1; weak D call: TRBD2 (6 bases). This receptor was identified in a woman aged 55 to 70 with Graves' hyperthyroidism. In DNA, the CDR3 is TGCGCCAGCAGCGCGAACCGGGAGACCCATGAGCAGTTCTTC. Amino acids: CASSANRETHEQFF.